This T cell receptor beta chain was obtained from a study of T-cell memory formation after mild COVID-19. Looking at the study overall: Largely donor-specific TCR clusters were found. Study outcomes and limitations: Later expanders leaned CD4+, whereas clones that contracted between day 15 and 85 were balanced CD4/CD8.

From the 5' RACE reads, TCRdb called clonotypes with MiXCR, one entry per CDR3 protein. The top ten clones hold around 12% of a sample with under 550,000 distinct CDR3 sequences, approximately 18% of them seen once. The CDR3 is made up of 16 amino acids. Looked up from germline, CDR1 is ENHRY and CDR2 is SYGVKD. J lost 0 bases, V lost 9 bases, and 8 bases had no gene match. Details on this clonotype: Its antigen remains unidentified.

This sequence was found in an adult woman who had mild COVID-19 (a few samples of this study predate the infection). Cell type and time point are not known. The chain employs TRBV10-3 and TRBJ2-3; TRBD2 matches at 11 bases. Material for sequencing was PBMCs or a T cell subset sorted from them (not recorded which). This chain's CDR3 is CAITSGGHSSTDTQYF. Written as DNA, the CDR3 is TGTGCCATTACTAGCGGGGGACATTCTAGCACAGATACGCAGTATTTT.